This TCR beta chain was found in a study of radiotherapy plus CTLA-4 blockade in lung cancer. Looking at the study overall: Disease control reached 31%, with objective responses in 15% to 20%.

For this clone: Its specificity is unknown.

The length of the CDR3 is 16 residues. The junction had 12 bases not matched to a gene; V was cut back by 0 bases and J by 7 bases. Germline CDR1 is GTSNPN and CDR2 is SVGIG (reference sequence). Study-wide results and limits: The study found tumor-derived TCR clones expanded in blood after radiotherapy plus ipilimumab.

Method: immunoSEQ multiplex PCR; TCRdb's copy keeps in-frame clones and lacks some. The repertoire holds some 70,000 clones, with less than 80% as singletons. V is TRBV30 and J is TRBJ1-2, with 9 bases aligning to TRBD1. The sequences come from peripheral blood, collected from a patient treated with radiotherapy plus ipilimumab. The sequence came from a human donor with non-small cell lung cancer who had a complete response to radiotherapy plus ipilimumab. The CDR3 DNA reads TGTGCCTGGAGTGTACGATTCGACAGGGGGATGCGTGGCTACACCTTC. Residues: CAWSVRFDRGMRGYTF.